These T cell receptor beta chains were read from a single sample in a study of blood T cell repertoires in COVID-19. Libraries were prepared by immunoSEQ multiplex PCR; TCRdb keeps only in-frame clonotypes and omits some of them. The table has fewer than 300,000 clones, about 80% seen once. The source material was peripheral blood. These receptors were taken from a person aged 70 to 85 with COVID-19, enrolled during active disease. The CDR3 runs from the conserved cysteine through the conserved F or W. The D gene is left open where the match is weak. Not every row has a clone size; where given, it reads once, few, many or a size class.

clone_size	v_call	j_call	d_call	cdr3_nt	cdr3_aa
-	TRBV4-3	TRBJ2-1	TRBD2	TGCGCCAGCAGCCAAGTCTTTAGCGGGACCTACAATGAGCAGTTCTTC	CASSQVFSGTYNEQFF
-	TRBV9	TRBJ2-3	TRBD2	TGTGCCAGCAGCGCGCGGGAGGGTACTGGAGATACGCAGTATTTT	CASSAREGTGDTQYF
-	TRBV9	TRBJ2-1	-	TGTGCCAGCAGCGCCCCAGGGGGGACAGAGGGCCCTTTATACAATGAGCAGTTCTTC	CASSAPGGTEGPLYNEQFF
-	TRBV6-5	TRBJ2-1	-	TGTGCCAGCATACGGGTTAGCTCCTACAATGAGCAGTTCTTC	CASIRVSSYNEQFF
-	TRBV6-5	TRBJ2-7	TRBD2	TGTGCCAGCAGCCGGACTAGCGGGGGGACCTACGAGCAGTACTTC	CASSRTSGGTYEQYF
-	TRBV6-1	TRBJ2-1	-	TGTGCCAGCAGTGAAGGGGCATTACGGTTCAATGAGCAGTTCTTC	CASSEGALRFNEQFF
-	TRBV9	TRBJ2-7	TRBD2	TGTGCCAGCAGCGTAGAGGGGCTAGCGGGGCCAGTCGAGCAGTACTTC	CASSVEGLAGPVEQYF
-	TRBV25-1	TRBJ2-2	TRBD1	TGTGCCAGCGGGGGGACAGGGGTTGCCGGGGAGCTGTTTTTT	CASGGTGVAGELFF
-	TRBV6-2/TRBV6-3	TRBJ2-3	-	TGTGCCAGCAGTTACCGGGTTATAGGCGGGGATACGCAGTATTTT	CASSYRVIGGDTQYF
once	TRBV6-2/TRBV6-3	TRBJ2-5	-	TGTGCCAGCAGCTTACTCACACCCAGGGTTGGAGGGGAGACCCAGTACTTC	CASSLLTPRVGGETQYF
-	TRBV27	TRBJ2-3	TRBD2	TGTGCCAGCAGTCCTCTAGCGGGAGGGGCAGATACGCAGTATTTT	CASSPLAGGADTQYF
-	TRBV12-5	TRBJ2-3	-	TGTGCTAGTGGACCGGACATCTCAAGCACAGATACGCAGTATTTT	CASGPDISSTDTQYF